This T cell receptor (beta chain) was recorded in a study of post-analysis software for immune sequencing data. About the research overall: Secondary progressive, relapsing-remitting and progressive-relapsing multiple sclerosis were among the included disease courses. General study points: Co-batched samples clustered tightly together by F measure. Relative to controls, patients had several TRBV segments at higher frequency, with TRBV5-6, TRBV5-1 and TRBV20-1 among these. Multiple sclerosis patients showed significantly lower normalized Chao1 diversity than controls did.

This clonotype was recorded a few times. Its antigen is currently unknown. The authors incorporated unique molecular identifiers into the TCR beta cDNA libraries. Via MiXCR, TCRdb re-called the PCR reads, giving one row per CDR3 protein. The sample gives around 260,000 distinct CDR3 sequences, 35% to 40% of which show up once; around 4.8% is in the top ten. CDR3 size: 13 residues. Germline lookup yields CDR1 MNHNS and CDR2 SASEGT. V was cut by 5 bases and J by 1 base, with 8 bases left in between. Material for sequencing was blood. The chain links TRBV6-1 to TRBJ1-1; no clear D. The receptor comes from a girl between 10 and 17 years old with multiple sclerosis. The CDR3 is CASSRGPNTEAFF. In nucleotides, the CDR3 is TGTGCCAGCAGTCGTGGGCCGAACACTGAAGCTTTCTTT.